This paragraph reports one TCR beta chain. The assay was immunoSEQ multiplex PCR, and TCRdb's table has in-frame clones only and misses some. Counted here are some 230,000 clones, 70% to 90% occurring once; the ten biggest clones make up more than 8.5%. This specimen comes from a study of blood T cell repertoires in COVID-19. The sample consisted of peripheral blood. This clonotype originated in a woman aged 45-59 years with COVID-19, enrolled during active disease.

The chain's CDR3 is CASSYYSGGGTDTQYF. Here the CDR3 DNA reads TGTGCCAGCAGTTACTATAGCGGGGGTGGCACAGATACGCAGTATTTT. J is TRBJ2-3 and V is TRBV6-5, with 9 bases that match TRBD2. This CDR3 has 16 residues. CDR1 and CDR2 from the germline V gene are MNHEY and SVGAGI. The trim removed 1 base at V and 1 base at J, leaving 3 bases unmatched.